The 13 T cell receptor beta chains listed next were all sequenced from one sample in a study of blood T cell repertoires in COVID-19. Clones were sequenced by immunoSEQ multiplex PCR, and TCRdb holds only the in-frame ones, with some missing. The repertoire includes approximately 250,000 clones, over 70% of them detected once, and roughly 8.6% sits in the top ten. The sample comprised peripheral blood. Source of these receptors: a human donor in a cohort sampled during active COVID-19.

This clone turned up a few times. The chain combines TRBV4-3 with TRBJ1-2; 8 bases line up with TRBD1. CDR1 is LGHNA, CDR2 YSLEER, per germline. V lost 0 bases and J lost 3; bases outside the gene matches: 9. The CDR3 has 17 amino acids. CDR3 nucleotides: TGCGCCAGCAGCCAAGAATATCCCGACAGGGGTGACTATGGCTACACCTTC. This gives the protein CASSQEYPDRGDYGYTF.

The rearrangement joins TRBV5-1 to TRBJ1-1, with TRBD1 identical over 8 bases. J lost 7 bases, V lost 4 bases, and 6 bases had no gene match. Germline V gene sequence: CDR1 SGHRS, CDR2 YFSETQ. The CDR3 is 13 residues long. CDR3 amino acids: CASSLGQGIEAFF. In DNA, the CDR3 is TGCGCCAGCAGCCTCGGACAGGGTATTGAAGCTTTCTTT.

The CDR3 sequence: CASSWTSGSYNEQFF. The CDR3 region has the DNA TGTGCCAGCAGCTGGACTAGCGGGTCCTACAATGAGCAGTTCTTC. V and J are TRBV7-2 and TRBJ2-1, with TRBD2 matching over 11 bases. V shed 4 bases and J 1 base; nucleotides not matched to a gene: 0. The CDR3 is made up of 15 amino acids. CDR1 SGHTA and CDR2 FQGNSA come from the germline V gene.

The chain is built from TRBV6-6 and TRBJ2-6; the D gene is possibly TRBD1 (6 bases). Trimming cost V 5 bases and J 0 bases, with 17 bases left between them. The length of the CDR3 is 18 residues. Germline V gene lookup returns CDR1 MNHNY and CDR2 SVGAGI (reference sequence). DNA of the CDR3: TGTGCCAGCAGTCGACTGACAGGTGGTTTCTCTGGGGCCAACGTCCTGACTTTC. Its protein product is CASSRLTGGFSGANVLTF.

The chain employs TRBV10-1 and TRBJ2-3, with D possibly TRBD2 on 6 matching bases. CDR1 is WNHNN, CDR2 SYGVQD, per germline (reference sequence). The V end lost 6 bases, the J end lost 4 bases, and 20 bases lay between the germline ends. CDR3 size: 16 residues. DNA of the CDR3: TGCGCCAGCAGAGGGGAACTAGCACCTGAACCAGATACGCAGTATTTT. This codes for CASRGELAPEPDTQYF.

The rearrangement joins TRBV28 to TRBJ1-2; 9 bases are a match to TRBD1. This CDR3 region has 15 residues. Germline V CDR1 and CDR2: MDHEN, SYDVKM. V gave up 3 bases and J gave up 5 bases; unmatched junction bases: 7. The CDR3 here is CASSFGATGGYGYTF. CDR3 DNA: TGTGCCAGCAGTTTTGGTGCGACAGGGGGTTATGGCTACACCTTC.

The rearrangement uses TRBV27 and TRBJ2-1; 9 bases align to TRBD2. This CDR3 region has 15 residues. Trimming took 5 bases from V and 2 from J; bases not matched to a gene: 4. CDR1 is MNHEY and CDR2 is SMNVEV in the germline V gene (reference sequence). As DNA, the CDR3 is TGTGCCAGCAGTCCCCCTAGCGGGACCTACAATGAGCAGTTCTTC. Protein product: CASSPPSGTYNEQFF.

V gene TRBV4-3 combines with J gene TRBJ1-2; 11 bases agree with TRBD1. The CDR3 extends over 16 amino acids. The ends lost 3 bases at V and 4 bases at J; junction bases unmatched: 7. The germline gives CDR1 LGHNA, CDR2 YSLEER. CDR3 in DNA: TGCGCCAGCAGCCATGCACCGGGACAGGGGGGCTATGGCTACACCTTC. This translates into CASSHAPGQGGYGYTF.

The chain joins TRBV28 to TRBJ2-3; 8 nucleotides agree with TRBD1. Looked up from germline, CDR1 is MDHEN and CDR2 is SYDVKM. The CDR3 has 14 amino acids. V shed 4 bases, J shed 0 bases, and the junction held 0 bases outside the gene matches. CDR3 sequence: CASSWDRSTDTQYF. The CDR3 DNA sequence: TGTGCCAGCAGTTGGGACAGGAGCACAGATACGCAGTATTTT.

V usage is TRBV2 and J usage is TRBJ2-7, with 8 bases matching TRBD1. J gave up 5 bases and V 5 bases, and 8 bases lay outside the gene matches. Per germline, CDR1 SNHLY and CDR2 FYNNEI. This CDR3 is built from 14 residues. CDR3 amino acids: CASSRQGIKNEQYF. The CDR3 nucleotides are TGTGCCAGCAGTCGACAGGGGATAAAGAACGAGCAGTACTTC.

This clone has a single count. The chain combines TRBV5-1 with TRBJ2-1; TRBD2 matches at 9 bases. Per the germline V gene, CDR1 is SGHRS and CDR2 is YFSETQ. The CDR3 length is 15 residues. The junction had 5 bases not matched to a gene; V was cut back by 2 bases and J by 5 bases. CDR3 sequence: CASSFLAGLNNEQFF. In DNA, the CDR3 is TGCGCCAGCAGCTTCCTAGCGGGACTAAACAATGAGCAGTTCTTC.

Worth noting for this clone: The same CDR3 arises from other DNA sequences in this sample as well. This CDR3 is CASSFLAGGQETQYF. The CDR3 nucleotides are TGTGCCAGCAGTTTTCTAGCGGGGGGACAAGAGACCCAGTACTTC. This sequence joins TRBV27 and TRBJ2-5, with TRBD2 matching over 11 bases. With 3 bases clipped from V and 2 bases from J, the junction kept 2 bases outside the gene matches. The CDR3 loop spans 15 amino acids. CDR1 is MNHEY and CDR2 is SMNVEV in the germline V gene (reference sequence).

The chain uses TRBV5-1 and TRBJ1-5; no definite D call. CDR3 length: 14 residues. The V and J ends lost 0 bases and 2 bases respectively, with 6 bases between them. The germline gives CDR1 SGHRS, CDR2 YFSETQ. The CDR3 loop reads CASSLDSGNQPQHF. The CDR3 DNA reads TGCGCCAGCAGCTTGGATTCCGGCAATCAGCCCCAGCATTTT.